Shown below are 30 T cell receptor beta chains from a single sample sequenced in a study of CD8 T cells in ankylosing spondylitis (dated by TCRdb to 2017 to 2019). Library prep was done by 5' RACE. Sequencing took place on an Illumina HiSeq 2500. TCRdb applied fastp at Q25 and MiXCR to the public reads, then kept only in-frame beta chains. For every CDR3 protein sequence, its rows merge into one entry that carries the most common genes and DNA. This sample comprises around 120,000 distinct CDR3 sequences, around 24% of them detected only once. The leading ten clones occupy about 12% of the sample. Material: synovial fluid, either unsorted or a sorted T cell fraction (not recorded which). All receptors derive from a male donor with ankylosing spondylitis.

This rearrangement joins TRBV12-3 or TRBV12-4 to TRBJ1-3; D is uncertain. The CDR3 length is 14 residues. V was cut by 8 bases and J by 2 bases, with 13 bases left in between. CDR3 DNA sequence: TGTGCCAGCTACCTGGCGGCTCCTGGAAACACCATATATTTT. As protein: CASYLAAPGNTIYF.

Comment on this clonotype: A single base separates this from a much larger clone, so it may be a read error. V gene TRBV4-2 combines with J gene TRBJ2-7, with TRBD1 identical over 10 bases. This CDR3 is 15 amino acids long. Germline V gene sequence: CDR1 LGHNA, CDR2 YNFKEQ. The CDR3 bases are TGTGCCACCAGCCAGGGGACAGGGGTTTCCTACGAGCAGTACTTC. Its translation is CATSQGTGVSYEQYF.

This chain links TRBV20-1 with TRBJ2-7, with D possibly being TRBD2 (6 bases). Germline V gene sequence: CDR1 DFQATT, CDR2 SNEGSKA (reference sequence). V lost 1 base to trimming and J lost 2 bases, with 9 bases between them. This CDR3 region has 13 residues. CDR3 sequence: CSARAGEPYEQYF. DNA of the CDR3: TGCAGTGCTAGAGCGGGAGAACCCTACGAGCAGTACTTC.

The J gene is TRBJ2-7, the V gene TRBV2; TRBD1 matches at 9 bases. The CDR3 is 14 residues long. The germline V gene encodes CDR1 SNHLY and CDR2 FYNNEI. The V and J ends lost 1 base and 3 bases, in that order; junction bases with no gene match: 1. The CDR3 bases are TGTGCCAGCAGTGAAGGACAGGGGGTCTACGAGCAGTACTTC. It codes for CASSEGQGVYEQYF. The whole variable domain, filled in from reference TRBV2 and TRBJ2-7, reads EPEVTQTPSHQVTQMGQEVILRCVPISNHLYFYWYRQILGQKVEFLVSFYNNEISEKSEIFDDQFSVERPDGSNFTLKIRSTKLEDSAMYFCASSEGQGVYEQYFGPGTRLTVT.

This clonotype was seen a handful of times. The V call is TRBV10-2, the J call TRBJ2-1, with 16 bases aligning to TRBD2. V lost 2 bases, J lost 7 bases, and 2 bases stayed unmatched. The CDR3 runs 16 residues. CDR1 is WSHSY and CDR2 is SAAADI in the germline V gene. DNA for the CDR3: TGCGCCAGCAGTGAGATGGGACTAGCGGGAGGGAATGAGCAGTTCTTC. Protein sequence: CASSEMGLAGGNEQFF.

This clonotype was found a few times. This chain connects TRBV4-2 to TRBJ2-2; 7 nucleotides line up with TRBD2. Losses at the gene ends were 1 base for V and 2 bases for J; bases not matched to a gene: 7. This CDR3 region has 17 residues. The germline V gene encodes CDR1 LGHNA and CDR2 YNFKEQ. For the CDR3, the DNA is TGTGCCAGCAGCCAAGTTGGCGGCGGGGGAAACACCGGGGAGCTGTTTTTT. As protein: CASSQVGGGGNTGELFF.

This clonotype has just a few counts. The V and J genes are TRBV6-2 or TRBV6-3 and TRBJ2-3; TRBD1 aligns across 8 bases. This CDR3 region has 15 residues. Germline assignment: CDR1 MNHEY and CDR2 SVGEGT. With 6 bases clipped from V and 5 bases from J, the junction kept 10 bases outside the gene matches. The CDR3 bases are TGTGCCAGCAGACCTTTCGGACAGGGAAAAGATACGCAGTATTTT. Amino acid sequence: CASRPFGQGKDTQYF.

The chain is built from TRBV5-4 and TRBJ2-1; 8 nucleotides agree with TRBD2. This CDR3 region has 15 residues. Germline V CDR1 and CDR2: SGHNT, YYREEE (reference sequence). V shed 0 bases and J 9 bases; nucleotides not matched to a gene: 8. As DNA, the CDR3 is TGTGCCAGCAGCTTGGAGGCTAGCGGGTTGAGTGAGCAGTTCTTC. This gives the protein CASSLEASGLSEQFF.

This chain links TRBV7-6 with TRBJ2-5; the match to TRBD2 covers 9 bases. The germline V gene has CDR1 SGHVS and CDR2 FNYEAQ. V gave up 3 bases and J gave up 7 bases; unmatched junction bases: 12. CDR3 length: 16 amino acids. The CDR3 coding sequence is TGTGCCAGCAGCTTCCAAGCGGGAGGCCTGGTTGGGACCCAGTACTTC. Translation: CASSFQAGGLVGTQYF. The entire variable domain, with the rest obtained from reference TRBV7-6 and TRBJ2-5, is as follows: GAGVSQSPRYKVTKRGQDVALRCDPISGHVSLYWYRQALGQGPEFLTYFNYEAQQDKSGLPNDRFSAERPEGSISTLTIQRTEQRDSAMYRCASSFQAGGLVGTQYFGPGTRLLVL.

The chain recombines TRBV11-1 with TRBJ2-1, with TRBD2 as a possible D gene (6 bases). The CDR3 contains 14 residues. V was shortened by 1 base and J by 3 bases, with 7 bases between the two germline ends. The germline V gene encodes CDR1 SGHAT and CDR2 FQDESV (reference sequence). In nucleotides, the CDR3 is TGTGCCAGCAGCTTAGGCGGGGACTACAATGAGCAGTTCTTC. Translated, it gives CASSLGGDYNEQFF.

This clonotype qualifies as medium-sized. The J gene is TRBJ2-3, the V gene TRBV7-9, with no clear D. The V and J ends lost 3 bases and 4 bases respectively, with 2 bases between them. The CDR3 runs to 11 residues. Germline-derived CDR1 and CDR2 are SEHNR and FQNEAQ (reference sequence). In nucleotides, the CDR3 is TGTGCCAGCAGCTTTCCAGATACGCAGTATTTT. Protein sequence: CASSFPDTQYF. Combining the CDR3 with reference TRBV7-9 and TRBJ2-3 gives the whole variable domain DTGVSQNPRHKITKRGQNVTFRCDPISEHNRLYWYRQTLGQGPEFLTYFQNEAQLEKSRLLSDRFSAERPKGSFSTLEIQRTEQGDSAMYLCASSFPDTQYFGPGTRLTVL.

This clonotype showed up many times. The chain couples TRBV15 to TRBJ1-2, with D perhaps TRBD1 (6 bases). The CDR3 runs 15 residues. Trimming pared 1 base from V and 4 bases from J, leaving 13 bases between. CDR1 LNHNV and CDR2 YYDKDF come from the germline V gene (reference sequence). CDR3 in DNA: TGTGCCACCAGCAGAGCCAAGGGGGATTTCTATGGCTACACCTTC. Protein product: CATSRAKGDFYGYTF. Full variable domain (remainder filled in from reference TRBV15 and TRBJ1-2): DAMVIQNPRYQVTQFGKPVTLSCSQTLNHNVMYWYQQKSSQAPKLLFHYYDKDFNNEADTPDNFQSRRPNTSFCFLDIRSPGLGDTAMYLCATSRAKGDFYGYTFGSGTRLTVV.

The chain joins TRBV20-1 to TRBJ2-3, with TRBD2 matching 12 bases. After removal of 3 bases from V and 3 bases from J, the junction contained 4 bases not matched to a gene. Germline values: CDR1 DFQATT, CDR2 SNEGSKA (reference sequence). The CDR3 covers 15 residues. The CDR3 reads CSARETSGRTDTQYF. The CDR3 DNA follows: TGCAGTGCTAGGGAGACTAGCGGGAGAACAGATACGCAGTATTTT.

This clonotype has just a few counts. In nucleotides, the CDR3 is TGTGCCAGCAGTTTGACAGGGCCCAATGAGCAGTTCTTC. This encodes CASSLTGPNEQFF. The rearrangement joins TRBV11-3 to TRBJ2-1; 7 positions agree with TRBD1. Germline-derived CDR1 and CDR2 are SGHNT and YENEEA. V was clipped by 6 bases and J by 6 bases; unmatched bases: 5. The CDR3 is 13 amino acids. Combining the CDR3 with reference TRBV11-3 and TRBJ2-1 gives the whole variable domain EAGVVQSPRYKIIEKKQPVAFWCNPISGHNTLYWYLQNLGQGPELLIRYENEEAVDDSQLPKDRFSAERLKGVDSTLKIQPAELGDSAVYLCASSLTGPNEQFFGPGTRLTVL.

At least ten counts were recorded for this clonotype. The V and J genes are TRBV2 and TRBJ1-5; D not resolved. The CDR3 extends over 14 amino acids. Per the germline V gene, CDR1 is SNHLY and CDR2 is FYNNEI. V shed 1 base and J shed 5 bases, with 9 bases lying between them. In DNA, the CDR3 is TGTGCCAGCAGTGAAGAGAGTACTTATCAGCCCCAGCATTTT. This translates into CASSEESTYQPQHF.

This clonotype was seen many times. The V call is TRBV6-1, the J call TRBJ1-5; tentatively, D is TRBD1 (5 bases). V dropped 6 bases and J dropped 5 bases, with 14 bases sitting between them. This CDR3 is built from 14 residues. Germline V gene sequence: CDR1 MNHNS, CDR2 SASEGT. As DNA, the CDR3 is TGTGCCAGCAGCACCGGAGAGGGGTATCAGCCCCAGCATTTT. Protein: CASSTGEGYQPQHF.

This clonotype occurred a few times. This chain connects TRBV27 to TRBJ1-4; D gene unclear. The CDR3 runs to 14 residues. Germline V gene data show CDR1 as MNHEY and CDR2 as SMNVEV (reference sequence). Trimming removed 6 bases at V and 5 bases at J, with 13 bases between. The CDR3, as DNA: TGTGCCAGCAGGGACGGCGTCGGGAATGAAAAACTGTTTTTT. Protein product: CASRDGVGNEKLFF.

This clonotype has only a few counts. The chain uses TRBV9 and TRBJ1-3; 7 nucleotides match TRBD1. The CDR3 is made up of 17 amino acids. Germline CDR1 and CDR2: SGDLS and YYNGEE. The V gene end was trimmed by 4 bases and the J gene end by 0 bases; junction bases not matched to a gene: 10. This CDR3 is CASSPRGTAFSGNTIYF. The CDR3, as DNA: TGTGCCAGCAGCCCCCGAGGGACAGCTTTCTCTGGAAACACCATATATTTT.

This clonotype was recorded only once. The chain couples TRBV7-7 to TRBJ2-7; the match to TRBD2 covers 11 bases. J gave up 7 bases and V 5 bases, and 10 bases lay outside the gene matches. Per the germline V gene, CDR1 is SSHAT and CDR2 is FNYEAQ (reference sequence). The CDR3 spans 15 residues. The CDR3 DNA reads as TGTGCCAGCAGCCCGCAGACTAGCGGGATAGGAGAGCAGTACTTC. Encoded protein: CASSPQTSGIGEQYF.

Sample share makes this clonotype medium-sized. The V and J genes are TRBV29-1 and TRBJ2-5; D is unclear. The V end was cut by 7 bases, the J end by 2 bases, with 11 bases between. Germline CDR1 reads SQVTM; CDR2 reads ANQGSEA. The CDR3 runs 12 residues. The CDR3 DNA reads TGCAGCGCCGCGGACGTTCAAGAGACCCAGTACTTC. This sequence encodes CSAADVQETQYF. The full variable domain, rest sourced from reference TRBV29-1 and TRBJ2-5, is SAVISQKPSRDICQRGTSLTIQCQVDSQVTMMFWYRQQPGQSLTLIATANQGSEATYESGFVIDKFPISRPNLTFSTLTVSNMSPEDSSIYLCSAADVQETQYFGPGTRLLVL.

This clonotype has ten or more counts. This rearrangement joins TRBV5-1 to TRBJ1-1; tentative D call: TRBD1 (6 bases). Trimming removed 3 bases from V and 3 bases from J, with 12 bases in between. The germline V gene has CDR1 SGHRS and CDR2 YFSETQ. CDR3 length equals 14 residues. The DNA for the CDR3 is TGCGCCAGCAGCTCAGAGGAGGGGGACACTGAAGCTTTCTTT. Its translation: CASSSEEGDTEAFF. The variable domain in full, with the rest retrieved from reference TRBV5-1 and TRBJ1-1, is KAGVTQTPRYLIKTRGQQVTLSCSPISGHRSVSWYQQTPGQGLQFLFEYFSETQRNKGNFPGRFSGRQFSNSRSEMNVSTLELGDSALYLCASSSEEGDTEAFFGQGTRLTVV.

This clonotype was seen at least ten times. CDR3 amino acids: CASSYSRGYEQFF. For the CDR3, the DNA is TGTGCCAGCAGTTACTCGCGGGGCTATGAGCAGTTCTTC. This rearrangement joins TRBV6-5 to TRBJ2-1; perhaps TRBD2 as D (6 bases). CDR1 and CDR2 from the germline V gene are MNHEY and SVGAGI. V was trimmed by 0 bases and J by 8 bases, leaving 8 bases between them. The CDR3 extends over 13 amino acids.

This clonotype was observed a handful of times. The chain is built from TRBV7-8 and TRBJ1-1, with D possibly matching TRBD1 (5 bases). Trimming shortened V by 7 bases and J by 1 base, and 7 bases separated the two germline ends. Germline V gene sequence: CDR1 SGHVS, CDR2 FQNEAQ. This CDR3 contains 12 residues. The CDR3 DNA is TGTGCCAGCACCCAGGGGAACACTGAAGCTTTCTTT. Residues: CASTQGNTEAFF.

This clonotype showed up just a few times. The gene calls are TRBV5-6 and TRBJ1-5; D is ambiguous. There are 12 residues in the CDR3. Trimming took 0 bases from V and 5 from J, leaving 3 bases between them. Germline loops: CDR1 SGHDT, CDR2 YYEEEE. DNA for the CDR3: TGTGCCAGCAGCTTGGTGGATCAGCCCCAGCATTTT. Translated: CASSLVDQPQHF. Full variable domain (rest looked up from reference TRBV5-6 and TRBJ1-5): DAGVTQSPTHLIKTRGQQVTLRCSPKSGHDTVSWYQQALGQGPQFIFQYYEEEERQRGNFPDRFSGHQFPNYSSELNVNALLLGDSALYLCASSLVDQPQHFGDGTRLSIL.

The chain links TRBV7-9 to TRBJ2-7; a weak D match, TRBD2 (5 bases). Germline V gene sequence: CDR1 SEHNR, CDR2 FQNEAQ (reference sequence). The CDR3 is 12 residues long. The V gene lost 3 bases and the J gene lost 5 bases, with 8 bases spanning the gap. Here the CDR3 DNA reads TGTGCCAGCAGCTTCAGCGGTAACGAGCAGTACGTC. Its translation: CASSFSGNEQYV.

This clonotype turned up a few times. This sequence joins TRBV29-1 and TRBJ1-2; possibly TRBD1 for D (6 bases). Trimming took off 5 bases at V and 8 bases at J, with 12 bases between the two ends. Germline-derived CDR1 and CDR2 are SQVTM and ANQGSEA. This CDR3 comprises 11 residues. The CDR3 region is CSVRGAEGYTF. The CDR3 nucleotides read TGCAGCGTTAGGGGGGCGGAAGGCTACACCTTC.

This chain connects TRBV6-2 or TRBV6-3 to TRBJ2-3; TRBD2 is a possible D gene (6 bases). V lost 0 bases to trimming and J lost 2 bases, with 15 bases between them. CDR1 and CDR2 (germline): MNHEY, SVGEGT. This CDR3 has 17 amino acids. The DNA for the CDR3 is TGTGCCAGCAGTTACTCGACCACTGTAGCGGACACAGATACGCAGTATTTT. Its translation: CASSYSTTVADTDTQYF.

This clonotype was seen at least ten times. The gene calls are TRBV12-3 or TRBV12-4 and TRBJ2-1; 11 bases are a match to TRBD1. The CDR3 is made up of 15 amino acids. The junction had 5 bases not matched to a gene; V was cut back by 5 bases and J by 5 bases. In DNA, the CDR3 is TGTGCCAGCAGTCCCGGACAGGGGGCTGACAATGAGCAGTTCTTC. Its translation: CASSPGQGADNEQFF.

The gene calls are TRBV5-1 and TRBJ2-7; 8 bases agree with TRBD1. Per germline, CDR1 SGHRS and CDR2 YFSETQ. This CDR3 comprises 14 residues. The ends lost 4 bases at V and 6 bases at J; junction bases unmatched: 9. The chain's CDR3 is CASSPTGGPSEQYF. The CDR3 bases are TGCGCCAGCAGCCCTACAGGGGGACCGAGCGAGCAGTACTTC.

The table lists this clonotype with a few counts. This CDR3 reads CSALDLAGTQYF. CDR3 DNA: TGCAGTGCGCTCGACCTAGCGGGGACCCAGTACTTC. This sequence joins TRBV20-1 and TRBJ2-5; 8 bases match TRBD2. The germline gives CDR1 DFQATT, CDR2 SNEGSKA (reference sequence). Trimming at V came to 6 bases and at J to 7 bases, leaving 7 bases not matched to a gene. CDR3 length: 12 residues.